This TCR beta chain is drawn from a study of blood T cell repertoires in COVID-19 (TCRdb year 2020). For context, the study as a whole: Samples from collaborators originated in the United States, Italy and Spain and spanned both the acute and convalescent phases of COVID-19. The material from the prospective study consisted of cDNA or gDNA derived from T cells, B-cell-depleted T cells, or PBMCs. Subjects who had been exposed to COVID-19, were actively infected with it, or had recovered from it provided the deeply sampled blood TCRbeta repertoires that made up the dataset. The repertoires were released in a freely available public database intended as a resource for research on the immune response to SARS-CoV-2. The samples were drawn from the first 160 participants of the ongoing ImmuneRACE study and from 1,254 subjects provided by 6 global collaborators. A de-identified subject ID, COVID-19 status, age in years and sex were almost always included in the sample metadata. Where available, HLA class I and class II types were obtained from metadata supplied by the sample provider rather than from assay-based typing.

Broader findings and caveats from the paper: Clinical and demographic metadata were provided uncurated, with the amount varying by source and participant.

The immunoSEQ Assay, a bias-controlled multiplex PCR, was used to amplify TCRbeta CDR3 regions from genomic DNA. The study's processing was this. The number of nucleated cells in each sample was estimated by amplification of reference gene primers within the assay. Sequence reads were collapsed and filtered to measure the absolute abundance of every unique TCRbeta CDR3 rearrangement. For each sample, productive Simpson clonality was calculated as the square root of Simpson's diversity index over productive rearrangements. Sourced from immuneACCESS, this table was stored by TCRdb with only in-frame sequences that have V and J called. A share of the clones is absent; for the studies checked, an unresolved V gene accounts for under half, and the remainder has no known explanation. V and J calls and clone size follow that table, whereas D and trimming were derived from the DNA. This sample lists approximately 250,000 clones; around four fifths were detected once. Clones ranked in the top ten supply about 5% of the sample.

About this clone itself: It has no known antigen specificity. No qualities accompany the bases; no much larger clone lies one base away.

Based on the germline V gene (reference sequence), the CDR1 and CDR2 sequences are LNHDA and SQIVND. The CDR3 has 15 amino acids, counting the end cysteine and phenylalanine. The read is trimmed to its CDR3 DNA, 45 bases read in frame from base 1. V loses 4 bases at its end and J loses 6 bases; junction bases beyond the gene matches: 10. Samples from volunteer blood donors who had recovered from COVID-19 were contributed by a second Seattle source. Collaborating institutions collected whole blood in K2EDTA tubes following their own protocols. For TCRbeta analysis, collaborators shipped samples as frozen whole blood, isolated PBMCs, or DNA extracted from either of those sample types.

The clonotype was recovered from a man aged 60 to 75 who had recovered from COVID-19. The chain is assembled from TRBV19 and TRBJ2-7; 9 junctional bases match TRBD1. What was sequenced was peripheral blood. The nucleotide sequence reads TGTGCCAGTAGTAGCCGTCCCGGGACAGGGTCCGAGCAGTACTTC. The translation is CASSSRPGTGSEQYF.